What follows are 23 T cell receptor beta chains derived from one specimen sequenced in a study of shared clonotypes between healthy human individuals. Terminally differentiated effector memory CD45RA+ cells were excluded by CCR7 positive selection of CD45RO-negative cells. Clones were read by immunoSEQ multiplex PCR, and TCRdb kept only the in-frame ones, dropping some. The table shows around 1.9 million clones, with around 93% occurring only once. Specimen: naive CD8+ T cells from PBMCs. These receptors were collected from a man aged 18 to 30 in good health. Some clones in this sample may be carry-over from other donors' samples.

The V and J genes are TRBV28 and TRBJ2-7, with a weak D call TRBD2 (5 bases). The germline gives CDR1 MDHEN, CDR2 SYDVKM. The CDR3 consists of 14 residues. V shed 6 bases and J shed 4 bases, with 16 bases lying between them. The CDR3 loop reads CASSPVDSLYEQYF. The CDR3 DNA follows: TGTGCCAGCAGCCCAGTGGACTCTCTTTACGAGCAGTACTTC. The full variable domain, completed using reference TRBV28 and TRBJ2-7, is DVKVTQSSRYLVKRTGEKVFLECVQDMDHENMFWYRQDPGLGLRLIYFSYDVKMKEKGDIPEGYSVSREKKERFSLILESASTNQTSMYLCASSPVDSLYEQYFGPGTRLTVT.

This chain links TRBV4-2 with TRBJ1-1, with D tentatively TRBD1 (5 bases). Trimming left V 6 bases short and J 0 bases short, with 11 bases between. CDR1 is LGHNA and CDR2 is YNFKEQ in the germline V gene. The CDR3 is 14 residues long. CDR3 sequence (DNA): TGTGCCAGCAGATTGGGGGGGTTGAACACTGAAGCTTTCTTT. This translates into CASRLGGLNTEAFF.

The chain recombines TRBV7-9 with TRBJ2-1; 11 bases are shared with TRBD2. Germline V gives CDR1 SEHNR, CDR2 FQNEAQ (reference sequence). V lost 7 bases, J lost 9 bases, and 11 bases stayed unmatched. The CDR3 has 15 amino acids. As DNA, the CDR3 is TGTGCCAGCATCCTAGGACTAGCGGGCGCCGGTGAGCAGTTCTTC. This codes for CASILGLAGAGEQFF.

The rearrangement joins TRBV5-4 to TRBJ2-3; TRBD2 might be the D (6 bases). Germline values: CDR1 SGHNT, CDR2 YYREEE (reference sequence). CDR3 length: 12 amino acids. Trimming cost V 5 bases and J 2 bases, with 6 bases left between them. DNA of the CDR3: TGTGCCAGCAGGGGACTCACAGATACGCAGTATTTT. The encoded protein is CASRGLTDTQYF.

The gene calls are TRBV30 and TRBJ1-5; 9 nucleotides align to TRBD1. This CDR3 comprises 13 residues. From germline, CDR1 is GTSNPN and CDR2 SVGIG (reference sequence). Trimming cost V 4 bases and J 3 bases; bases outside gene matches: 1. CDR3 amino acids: CAWKQGANQPQHF. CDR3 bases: TGTGCCTGGAAACAGGGGGCCAATCAGCCCCAGCATTTT.

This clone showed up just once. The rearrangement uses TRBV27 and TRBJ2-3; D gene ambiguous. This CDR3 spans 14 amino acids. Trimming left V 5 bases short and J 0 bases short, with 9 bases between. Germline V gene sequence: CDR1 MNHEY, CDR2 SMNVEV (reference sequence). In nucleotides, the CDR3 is TGTGCCAGCAGTCCATTCTCTAGCACAGATACGCAGTATTTT. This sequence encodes CASSPFSSTDTQYF.

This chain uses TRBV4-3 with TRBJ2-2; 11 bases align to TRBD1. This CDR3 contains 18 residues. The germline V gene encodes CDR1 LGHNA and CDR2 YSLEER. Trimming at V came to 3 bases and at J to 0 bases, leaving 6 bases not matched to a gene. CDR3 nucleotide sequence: TGCGCCAGCAGCCACCCGGACAGGGGGCTAACGAACACCGGGGAGCTGTTTTTT. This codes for CASSHPDRGLTNTGELFF.

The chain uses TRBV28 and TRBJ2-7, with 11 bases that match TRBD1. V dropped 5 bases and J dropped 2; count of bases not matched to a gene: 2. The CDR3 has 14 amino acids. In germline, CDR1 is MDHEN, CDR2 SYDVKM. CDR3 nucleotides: TGTGCCAGCAGTATGGGACAGGGGGCCTACGAGCAGTACTTC. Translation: CASSMGQGAYEQYF. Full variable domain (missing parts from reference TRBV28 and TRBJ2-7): DVKVTQSSRYLVKRTGEKVFLECVQDMDHENMFWYRQDPGLGLRLIYFSYDVKMKEKGDIPEGYSVSREKKERFSLILESASTNQTSMYLCASSMGQGAYEQYFGPGTRLTVT.

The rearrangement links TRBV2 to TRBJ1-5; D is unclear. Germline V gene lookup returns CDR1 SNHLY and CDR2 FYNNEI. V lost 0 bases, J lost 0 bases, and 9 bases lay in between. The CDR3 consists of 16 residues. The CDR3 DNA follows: TGTGCCAGCAGTGAAGCTGGTACATATAGCAATCAGCCCCAGCATTTT. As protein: CASSEAGTYSNQPQHF.

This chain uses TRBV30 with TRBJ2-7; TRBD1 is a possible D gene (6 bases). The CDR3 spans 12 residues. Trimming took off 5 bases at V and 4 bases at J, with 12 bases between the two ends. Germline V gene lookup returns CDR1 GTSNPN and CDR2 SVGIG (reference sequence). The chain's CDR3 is CAWGAQGYEQYF. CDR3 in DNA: TGTGCCTGGGGAGCACAGGGTTACGAGCAGTACTTC.

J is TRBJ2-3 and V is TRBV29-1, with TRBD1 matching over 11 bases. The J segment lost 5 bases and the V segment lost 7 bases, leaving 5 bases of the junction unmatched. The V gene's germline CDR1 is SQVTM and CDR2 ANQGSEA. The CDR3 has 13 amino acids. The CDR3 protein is CSARTGGLDTQYF. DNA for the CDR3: TGCAGCGCACGGACAGGGGGCTTAGATACGCAGTATTTT.

As DNA, the CDR3 is TGTGCCAGCAGTGACGGACAGACCGGGGCCCCTGGGCTGTTTTTT. Translation gives CASSDGQTGAPGLFF. The chain carries TRBV2 and TRBJ2-2, with a weak D call TRBD1 (6 bases). This CDR3 is 15 amino acids long. The ends were cut back, 3 bases at V and 13 bases at J, with 21 bases in the middle. The V gene's germline CDR1 is SNHLY and CDR2 FYNNEI.

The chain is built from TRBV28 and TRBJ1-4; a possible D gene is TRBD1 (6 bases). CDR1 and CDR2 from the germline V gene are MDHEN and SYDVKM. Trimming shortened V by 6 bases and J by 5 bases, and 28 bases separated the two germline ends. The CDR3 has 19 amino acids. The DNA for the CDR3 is TGTGCCAGCAGCCGGGCGGAGGGGGGGGTTACGCCGGAAAATGAAAAACTGTTTTTT. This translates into CASSRAEGGVTPENEKLFF.

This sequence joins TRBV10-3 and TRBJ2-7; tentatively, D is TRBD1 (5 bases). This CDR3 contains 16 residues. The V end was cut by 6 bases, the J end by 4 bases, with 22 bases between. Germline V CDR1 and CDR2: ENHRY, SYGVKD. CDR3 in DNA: TGTGCCATCAGGGACAAAGGTACAGGAGAAGGGTACGAGCAGTACTTC. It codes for CAIRDKGTGEGYEQYF.

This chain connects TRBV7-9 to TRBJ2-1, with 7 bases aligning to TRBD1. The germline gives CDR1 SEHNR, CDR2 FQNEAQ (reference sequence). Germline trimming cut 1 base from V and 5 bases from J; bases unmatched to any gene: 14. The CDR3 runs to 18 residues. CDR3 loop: CASSLGVVAGTADNEQFF. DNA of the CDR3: TGTGCCAGCAGCTTAGGAGTGGTAGCTGGGACAGCTGACAATGAGCAGTTCTTC.

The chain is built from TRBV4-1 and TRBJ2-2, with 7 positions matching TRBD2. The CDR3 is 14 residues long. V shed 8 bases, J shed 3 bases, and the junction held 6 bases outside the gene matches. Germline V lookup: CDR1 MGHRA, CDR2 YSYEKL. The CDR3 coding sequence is TGCGCCAGCTCTGGGGGGGGATACACCGGGGAGCTGTTTTTT. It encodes CASSGGGYTGELFF.

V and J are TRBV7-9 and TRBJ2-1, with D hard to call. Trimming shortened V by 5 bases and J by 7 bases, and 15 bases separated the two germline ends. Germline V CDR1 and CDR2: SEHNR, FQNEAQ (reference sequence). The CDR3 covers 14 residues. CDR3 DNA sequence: TGTGCCAGCAGCCCTATTCTCCCCGGTAATGAGCAGTTCTTC. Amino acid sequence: CASSPILPGNEQFF.

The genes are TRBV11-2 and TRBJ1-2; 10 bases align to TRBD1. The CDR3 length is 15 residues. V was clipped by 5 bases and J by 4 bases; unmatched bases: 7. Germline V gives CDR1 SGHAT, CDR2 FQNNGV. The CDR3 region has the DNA TGTGCCAGCAGCCCCCCGACAGGGGGCAGCTATGGCTACACCTTC. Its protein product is CASSPPTGGSYGYTF.

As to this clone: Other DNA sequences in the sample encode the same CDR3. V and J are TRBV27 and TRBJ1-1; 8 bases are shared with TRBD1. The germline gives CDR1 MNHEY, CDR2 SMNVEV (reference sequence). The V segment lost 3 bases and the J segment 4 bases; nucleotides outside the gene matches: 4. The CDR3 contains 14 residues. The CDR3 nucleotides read TGTGCCAGCAGTTTCAGGGGGCCGGGCACTGAAGCTTTCTTT. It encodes CASSFRGPGTEAFF.

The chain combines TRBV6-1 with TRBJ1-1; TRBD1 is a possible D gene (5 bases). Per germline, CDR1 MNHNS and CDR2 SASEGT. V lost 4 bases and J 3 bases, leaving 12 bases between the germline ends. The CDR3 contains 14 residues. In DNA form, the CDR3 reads TGTGCCAGCAGTGGCAGGGTTAGCGACACTGAAGCTTTCTTT. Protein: CASSGRVSDTEAFF.

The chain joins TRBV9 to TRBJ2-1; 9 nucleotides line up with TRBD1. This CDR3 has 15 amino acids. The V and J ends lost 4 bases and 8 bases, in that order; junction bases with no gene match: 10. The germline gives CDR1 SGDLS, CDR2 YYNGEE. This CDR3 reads CASSPQSDRGDEQFF. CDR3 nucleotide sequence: TGTGCCAGCAGCCCCCAATCGGACAGGGGTGATGAGCAGTTCTTC.

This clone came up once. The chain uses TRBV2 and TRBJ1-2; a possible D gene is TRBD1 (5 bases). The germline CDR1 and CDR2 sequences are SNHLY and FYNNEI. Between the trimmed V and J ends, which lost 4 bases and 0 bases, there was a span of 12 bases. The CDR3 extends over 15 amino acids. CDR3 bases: TGTGCCAGCAGTGGTCGGCGACAGCCTAACTATGGCTACACCTTC. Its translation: CASSGRRQPNYGYTF.

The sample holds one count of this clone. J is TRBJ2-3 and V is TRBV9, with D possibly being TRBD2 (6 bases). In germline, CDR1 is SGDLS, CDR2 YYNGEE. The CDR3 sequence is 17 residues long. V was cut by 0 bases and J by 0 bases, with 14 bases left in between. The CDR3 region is CASSVGGSGVSTDTQYF. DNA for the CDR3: TGTGCCAGCAGCGTAGGGGGTAGCGGCGTCAGCACAGATACGCAGTATTTT.